This TCR beta chain was recovered during a study of Graves' ophthalmopathy and Graves' hyperthyroidism. RNA transcripts yielded amplified TCR beta CDR3 regions. First-round RT-PCR relied on HTBI primers, and a second-round multiplex PCR came next. TCRdb reprocessed the multiplex PCR reads with MiXCR, giving one entry per CDR3 protein. This table has approximately 700,000 distinct CDR3 sequences, about two fifths appearing once. The receptor comes from an adult man with Graves' ophthalmopathy. Sequencing was carried out using peripheral blood.

Written as DNA, the CDR3 is TGCAGTGCTACAAAAAATAATTACGAGCAGTACTTC. Translated, it gives CSATKNNYEQYF. This chain links TRBV20-1 with TRBJ2-7; unclear D gene. V was trimmed by 4 bases and J by 4 bases, leaving 11 bases between them. The germline gives CDR1 DFQATT, CDR2 SNEGSKA (reference sequence). The CDR3 loop spans 12 amino acids.